This TCR beta chain emerged from a study of T-cell memory formation after mild COVID-19. Across the study: Most TCR clusters belonged to a single donor.

This clonotype was observed many times. The antigen is not known. Study results and limitations: Contracting CD4+ clones were located mainly in CM and EM, and CD8+ clones in EMRA. Cross-reactive memory apparently joined, as some responding clones appeared in pre-infection memory.

TCRdb re-called the 5' RACE reads with MiXCR, one entry per CDR3 protein. Among more than 35,000 distinct CDR3 sequences, roughly 9.8% were seen once, and the ten largest hold about 11%. Germline V CDR1 and CDR2: LGHNA, YNFKEQ. V lost 0 bases and J 5 bases, leaving 4 bases between the germline ends. The CDR3 is made up of 12 amino acids. This chain connects TRBV4-2 to TRBJ2-5; unclear D gene. The source material was PBMCs or a T cell subset sorted from them (not recorded which). This TCR came from an adult woman who had mild COVID-19 (a few samples of this study predate the infection). Cell type and time point are not known. The CDR3 is CASSQDWETQYF. The DNA for the CDR3 is TGTGCCAGCAGCCAAGATTGGGAGACCCAGTACTTC.